Sequencing of this T cell receptor beta chain was carried out in a study of OX40 agonist ivuxolimab in advanced cancers. From germline, CDR1 is SGHTS and CDR2 YDEGEE. This CDR3 has 15 residues. Unmatched junction bases numbered 1, after V lost 3 bases and J lost 2 bases. The data were produced by immunoSEQ multiplex PCR, yet TCRdb's version contains in-frame clones alone and is incomplete. The data show around 70,000 clones, almost 85% seen once. The V call is TRBV5-8, the J call TRBJ2-6; the match to TRBD1 covers 8 bases. The sequencing used CD4+ or CD8+ T cells sorted from blood, collected in a trial of the OX40 agonist ivuxolimab. This receptor was obtained from an adult with an advanced solid tumor such as melanoma, head and neck, liver or kidney cancer. Here the CDR3 reads CASSWTGTGANVLTF. In DNA, the CDR3 is TGTGCCAGCAGCTGGACAGGGACTGGGGCCAACGTCCTGACTTTC.